This T cell receptor (beta chain) was retrieved from a study of cytomegalovirus exposure and HLA in healthy donors. Worth noting for this clone: Its antigen is still unknown.

Study-level points and caveats: Immune exposure was documented only through CMV serostatus. Earlier analysis looked at TCR beta V segments, and most were productive about 90% or about 30% of the time. Cytomegalovirus association was listed for 164 TCR beta chains.

The PCR employed 60 Vbeta primers together with 13 Jbeta primers. Some clones are missing from TCRdb's copy, which holds only in-frame ones; the method was immunoSEQ multiplex PCR. The repertoire includes 200,000 or so clones, more than 75% of them detected once, and approximately 3.8% sits in the top ten. Germline V gene lookup returns CDR1 SGHTA and CDR2 FQGNSA. Trimming left V 3 bases short and J 3 bases short, with 15 bases between. The CDR3 contains 16 residues. Source material: PBMCs. This TCR was sampled from a male donor in good health and CMV-seronegative. The V gene is TRBV7-2, the J gene TRBJ1-5; D might be TRBD1 (6 bases). The CDR3 is CASSFFGLGANQPQHF. DNA for the CDR3: TGTGCCAGCAGCTTTTTCGGGCTGGGGGCCAATCAGCCCCAGCATTTT.